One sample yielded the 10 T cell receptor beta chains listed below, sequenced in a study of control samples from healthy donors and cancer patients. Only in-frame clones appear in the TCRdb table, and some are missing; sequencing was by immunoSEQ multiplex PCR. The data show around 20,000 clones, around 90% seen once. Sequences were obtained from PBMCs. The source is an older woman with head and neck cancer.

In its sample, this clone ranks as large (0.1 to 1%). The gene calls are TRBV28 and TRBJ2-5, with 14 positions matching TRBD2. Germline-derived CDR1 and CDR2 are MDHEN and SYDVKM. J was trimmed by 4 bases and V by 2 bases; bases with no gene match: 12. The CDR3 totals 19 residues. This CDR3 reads CASSLQTSGRATGRETQYF. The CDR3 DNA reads TGTGCCAGCAGTTTACAGACTAGCGGGAGGGCGACCGGGCGAGAGACCCAGTACTTC.

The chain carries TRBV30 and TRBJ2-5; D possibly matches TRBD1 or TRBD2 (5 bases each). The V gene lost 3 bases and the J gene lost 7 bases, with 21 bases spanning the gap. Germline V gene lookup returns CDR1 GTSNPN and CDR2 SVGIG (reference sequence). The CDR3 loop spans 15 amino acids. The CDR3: CAWSKRGPTLRTQYF. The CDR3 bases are TGTGCCTGGAGCAAACGGGGCCCCACGTTGAGGACCCAGTACTTC.

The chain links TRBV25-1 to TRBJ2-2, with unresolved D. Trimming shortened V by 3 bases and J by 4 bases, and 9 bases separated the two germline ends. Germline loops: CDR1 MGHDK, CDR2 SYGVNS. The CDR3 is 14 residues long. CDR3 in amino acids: CASSDALGTGELFF. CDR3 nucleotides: TGTGCCAGCAGTGACGCTCTTGGCACCGGGGAGCTGTTTTTT.

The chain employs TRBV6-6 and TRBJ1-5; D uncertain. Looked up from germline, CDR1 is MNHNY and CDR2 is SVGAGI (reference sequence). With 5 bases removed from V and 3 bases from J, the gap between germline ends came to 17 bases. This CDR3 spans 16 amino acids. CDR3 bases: TGTGCCAGCAGTGTCGGGAACAGCAACCTCAATCAGCCCCAGCATTTT. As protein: CASSVGNSNLNQPQHF.

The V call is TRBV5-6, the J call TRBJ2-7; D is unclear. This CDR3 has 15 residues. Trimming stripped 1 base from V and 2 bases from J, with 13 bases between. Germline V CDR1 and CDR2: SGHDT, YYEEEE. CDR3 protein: CASSLFQKTTYEQYF. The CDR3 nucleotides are TGTGCCAGCAGCTTGTTCCAAAAAACCACCTACGAGCAGTACTTC.

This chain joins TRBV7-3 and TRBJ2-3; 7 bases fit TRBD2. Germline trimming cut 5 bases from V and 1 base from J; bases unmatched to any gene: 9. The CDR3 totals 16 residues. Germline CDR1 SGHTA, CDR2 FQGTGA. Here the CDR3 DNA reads TGTGCCAGCAGCCCTATCGGGAGGAAGGGCACAGATACGCAGTATTTT. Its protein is CASSPIGRKGTDTQYF.

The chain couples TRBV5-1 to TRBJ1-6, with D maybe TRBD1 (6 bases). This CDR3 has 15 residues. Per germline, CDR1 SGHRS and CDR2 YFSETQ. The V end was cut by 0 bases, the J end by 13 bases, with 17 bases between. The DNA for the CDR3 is TGCGCCAGCAGCTTGGAGGACAGCCGGCGGTCTCCCCTCCACTTT. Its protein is CASSLEDSRRSPLHF.

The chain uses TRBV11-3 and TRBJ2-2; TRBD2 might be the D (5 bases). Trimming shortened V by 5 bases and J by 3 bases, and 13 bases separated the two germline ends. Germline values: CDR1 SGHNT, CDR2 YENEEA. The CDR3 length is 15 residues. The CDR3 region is CASSGGLAHTGELFF. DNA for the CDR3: TGTGCCAGCAGCGGAGGTTTGGCTCACACCGGGGAGCTGTTTTTT. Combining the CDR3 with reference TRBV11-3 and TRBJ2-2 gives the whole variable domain EAGVVQSPRYKIIEKKQPVAFWCNPISGHNTLYWYLQNLGQGPELLIRYENEEAVDDSQLPKDRFSAERLKGVDSTLKIQPAELGDSAVYLCASSGGLAHTGELFFGEGSRLTVL.

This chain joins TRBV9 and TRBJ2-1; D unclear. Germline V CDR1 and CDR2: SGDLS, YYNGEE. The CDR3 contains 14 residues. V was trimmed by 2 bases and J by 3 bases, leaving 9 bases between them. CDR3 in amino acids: CASSVEVLYNEQFF. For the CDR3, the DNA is TGTGCCAGCAGCGTGGAAGTCCTCTACAATGAGCAGTTCTTC. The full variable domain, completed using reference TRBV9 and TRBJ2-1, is DSGVTQTPKHLITATGQRVTLRCSPRSGDLSVYWYQQSLDQGLQFLIQYYNGEERAKGNILERFSAQQFPDLHSELNLSSLELGDSALYFCASSVEVLYNEQFFGPGTRLTVL.

As DNA, the CDR3 is TGTGCCAGCAGTGTGACAGGGCGGAATTCACCCCTCCACTTT. This encodes CASSVTGRNSPLHF. The genes are TRBV2 and TRBJ1-6; 7 bases align to TRBD1. V lost 4 bases and J lost 7; bases outside the gene matches: 4. This CDR3 contains 14 residues. Germline lookup yields CDR1 SNHLY and CDR2 FYNNEI.